What follows are 21 T cell receptor beta chains derived from one specimen sequenced in a study of identical twins. TCRdb analysed the 5' RACE reads with MiXCR anew, one entry per CDR3 protein. The data contain around 1.7 million distinct CDR3 sequences, around 29% of them seen just once; the ten biggest clones take up around 0.3%. Sequencing input: cord blood. Receptors were obtained from a newborn girl in good health.

The V gene is TRBV7-9, the J gene TRBJ1-5, with TRBD1 as a possible D gene (5 bases). The germline V gene has CDR1 SEHNR and CDR2 FQNEAQ (reference sequence). The CDR3 runs to 15 residues. The V and J ends lost 7 bases and 4 bases respectively, with 17 bases between them. CDR3 in DNA: TGTGCCAGCATCACTAAGGGCAGGGAAAATCAGCCCCAGCATTTT. This codes for CASITKGRENQPQHF. Based on the CDR3 plus reference TRBV7-9 and TRBJ1-5, the full variable domain is DTGVSQNPRHKITKRGQNVTFRCDPISEHNRLYWYRQTLGQGPEFLTYFQNEAQLEKSRLLSDRFSAERPKGSFSTLEIQRTEQGDSAMYLCASITKGRENQPQHFGDGTRLSIL.

This clonotype came up a few times. V is TRBV25-1 and J is TRBJ2-3; D assignment may be TRBD1 or TRBD2 (6 bases each). The CDR3 consists of 13 residues. The germline gives CDR1 MGHDK, CDR2 SYGVNS. Trimming removed 6 bases from V and 5 bases from J, with 12 bases in between. CDR3 protein: CASSRLGGDTQYF. CDR3 nucleotide sequence: TGTGCCAGCAGCCGACTAGGGGGAGATACGCAGTATTTT.

This clonotype was counted a few times. The chain uses TRBV20-1 and TRBJ2-7; D may match TRBD1 or TRBD2 (5 bases each). Germline CDR1 DFQATT, CDR2 SNEGSKA (reference sequence). The ends were cut back, 3 bases at V and 6 bases at J, with 18 bases in the middle. The CDR3 runs 14 residues. CDR3: CSASAGAGPFEQYF. DNA of the CDR3: TGCAGTGCTAGCGCCGGGGCAGGGCCCTTCGAGCAGTACTTC.

The chain employs TRBV2 and TRBJ1-1, with 7 bases identical to TRBD1. Losses at the gene ends were 6 bases for V and 4 bases for J; bases not matched to a gene: 11. This CDR3 spans 15 amino acids. Germline CDR1 and CDR2: SNHLY and FYNNEI. The CDR3 region is CASRGPTGSATEAFF. CDR3 bases: TGTGCCAGCAGGGGGCCGACAGGGTCGGCCACTGAAGCTTTCTTT.

The rearrangement uses TRBV13 and TRBJ2-1, with D hard to call. The V and J ends lost 5 bases and 11 bases respectively, with 10 bases between them. This CDR3 is built from 11 residues. Germline V gene sequence: CDR1 PRHDT, CDR2 FYEKMQ (reference sequence). CDR3 DNA sequence: TGTGCCAGCAGCGCCGGGCCCCAGCAGTTCTTC. Translated, it gives CASSAGPQQFF.

The chain is built from TRBV6-5 and TRBJ2-7, with 7 bases matching TRBD1. Germline CDR1 is MNHEY and CDR2 is SVGAGI. V was pared by 0 bases and J by 3 bases, with 8 bases of the junction left unmatched. The CDR3 totals 16 residues. In DNA form, the CDR3 reads TGTGCCAGCAGTTACTCGAGTCAGGGGGTAAACTACGAGCAGTACTTC. Residues: CASSYSSQGVNYEQYF.

For the CDR3, the DNA is TGTGCCATCTCAAGTTCGGGGAGGCACGAGCAGTACTTC. Its translation is CAISSSGRHEQYF. V and J are TRBV10-3 and TRBJ2-7; a weak D match, TRBD2 (6 bases). Trimming removed 8 bases from V and 5 bases from J, with 16 bases in between. Germline V gene data show CDR1 as ENHRY and CDR2 as SYGVKD. The CDR3 totals 13 residues.

The chain recombines TRBV25-1 with TRBJ1-1; perhaps TRBD1 as D (6 bases). Trimming took off 4 bases at V and 6 bases at J, with 9 bases between the two ends. Germline V gives CDR1 MGHDK, CDR2 SYGVNS. The CDR3 covers 12 residues. CDR3 bases: TGTGCCAGCAGTGCCTACAGGGCTGAAGCTTTCTTT. As protein: CASSAYRAEAFF. The whole variable domain, filled in from reference TRBV25-1 and TRBJ1-1, reads EADIYQTPRYLVIGTGKKITLECSQTMGHDKMYWYQQDPGMELHLIHYSYGVNSTEKGDLSSESTVSRIRTEHFPLTLESARPSHTSQYLCASSAYRAEAFFGQGTRLTVV.

A single count supports this clonotype. Because it lacks the conserved phenylalanine or tryptophan at the end, this CDR3 is likely a read error. The chain combines TRBV27 with TRBJ2-1, with D possibly being TRBD1 (6 bases). Germline loops: CDR1 MNHEY, CDR2 SMNVEV (reference sequence). V dropped 4 bases and J dropped 2 bases, with 18 bases sitting between them. The CDR3 length is 17 residues. CDR3 loop: CASSSRRAGDAYNEQFL. The CDR3 bases are TGTGCCAGCAGTTCCCGGCGGGCAGGGGACGCCTACAATGAGCAGTTCTTG.

This clonotype has more than one count but fewer than ten. The chain uses TRBV7-2 and TRBJ2-7; TRBD2 might be the D (5 bases). Deletions cut 5 bases from V and 2 bases from J, with 16 bases between. The CDR3 covers 15 residues. Germline CDR1 is SGHTA and CDR2 is FQGNSA. The CDR3 reads CASSRTGIGPYEQYF. CDR3 bases: TGTGCCAGCAGCCGGACTGGAATAGGTCCCTACGAGCAGTACTTC.

The rearrangement uses TRBV6-5 and TRBJ1-2; D remains ambiguous. V shed 4 bases and J shed 4 bases, with 19 bases lying between them. Germline values: CDR1 MNHEY, CDR2 SVGAGI. CDR3 length equals 16 residues. As DNA, the CDR3 is TGTGCCAGCAGTTCTCCTCCGGGGAGAGGTCTCTATGGCTACACCTTC. Protein: CASSSPPGRGLYGYTF.

This clonotype was detected a few times. The chain combines TRBV12-3 or TRBV12-4 with TRBJ2-3; 14 bases are shared with TRBD2. The CDR3 consists of 17 residues. The V gene end was trimmed by 6 bases and the J gene end by 6 bases; junction bases not matched to a gene: 11. The CDR3 spells CASRGPPGLAGADTQYF. The CDR3 DNA is TGTGCCAGCAGGGGACCCCCGGGACTAGCGGGAGCTGATACGCAGTATTTT.

The chain uses TRBV19 and TRBJ2-3, with D possibly matching TRBD2 (6 bases). Germline V gene lookup returns CDR1 LNHDA and CDR2 SQIVND (reference sequence). The length of the CDR3 is 13 residues. Trimming cost V 7 bases and J 1 base, with 9 bases left between them. CDR3 sequence (DNA): TGTGCCAGTATGCGGGACCGCACAGATACGCAGTATTTT. Its protein is CASMRDRTDTQYF.

V usage is TRBV12-3 or TRBV12-4 and J usage is TRBJ2-7; 7 positions agree with TRBD1. J was trimmed by 3 bases and V by 8 bases; bases with no gene match: 7. The CDR3 sequence is 13 residues long. The CDR3 sequence is CASAGGQDYEQYF. The CDR3 bases are TGTGCCAGCGCGGGCGGACAGGACTACGAGCAGTACTTC.

This clonotype was counted once. V is TRBV28 and J is TRBJ1-5; D is perhaps TRBD1 (6 bases). CDR1 and CDR2 from the germline V gene are MDHEN and SYDVKM. V lost 3 bases and J 2 bases, leaving 14 bases between the germline ends. The CDR3 is made up of 16 amino acids. CDR3 nucleotides: TGTGCCAGCAGTTTCCCGAACAGGGTGGGCAATCAGCCCCAGCATTTT. It specifies CASSFPNRVGNQPQHF.

V usage is TRBV27 and J usage is TRBJ1-2, with D perhaps matching TRBD1 (5 bases). The germline CDR1 and CDR2 sequences are MNHEY and SMNVEV (reference sequence). The CDR3 loop spans 15 amino acids. V lost 3 bases to trimming and J lost 6 bases, with 17 bases between them. CDR3 loop: CASSFSLLGGHGYTF. Here the CDR3 DNA reads TGTGCCAGCAGTTTTAGTTTGTTGGGGGGACATGGCTACACCTTC.

The chain is built from TRBV6-1 and TRBJ2-5, with D unresolved. The J call could be wrong; TRBJ2-7 is a better fit for the DNA end. The CDR3 sequence is 12 residues long. Germline CDR1 MNHNS, CDR2 SASEGT. In DNA, the CDR3 is TGTGCCAGCAGTGTGGTCCCCTCCGAGCAGTACTTC. The encoded protein is CASSVVPSEQYF.

This chain uses TRBV6-1 with TRBJ1-1; possible D gene TRBD1, 5 bases. CDR1 and CDR2 (germline): MNHNS, SASEGT. There are 13 residues in the CDR3. The V end lost 3 bases, the J end lost 7 bases, and 12 bases lay between the germline ends. The CDR3 is CASSEYQGREAFF. In DNA, the CDR3 is TGTGCCAGCAGTGAGTACCAGGGTCGTGAAGCTTTCTTT.

This clonotype came up many times. The chain employs TRBV18 and TRBJ1-6, with TRBD1 as a possible D gene (5 bases). The CDR3 is 13 amino acids. The ends were cut back, 8 bases at V and 7 bases at J, with 12 bases in the middle. Germline lookup yields CDR1 KGHSH and CDR2 LQKENI. Here the CDR3 DNA reads TGTGCCAGCAGTCCGGGACCCAATTCACCCCTCCACTTT. Its protein is CASSPGPNSPLHF.

This clonotype was observed a single time. The V call is TRBV7-6, the J call TRBJ2-5, with 12 nucleotides matching TRBD2. The germline CDR1 and CDR2 sequences are SGHVS and FNYEAQ. This CDR3 comprises 18 residues. J lost 1 base, V lost 1 base, and 7 bases had no gene match. The CDR3 DNA is TGTGCCAGCAGCTTAGGACGGACTAGCGGGGCTTTCCAAGAGACCCAGTACTTC. Translating gives CASSLGRTSGAFQETQYF.

The J gene is TRBJ2-1, the V gene TRBV20-1; D possibly corresponds to TRBD2 (6 bases). The germline V and J ends were trimmed by 3 bases and 0 bases, with 18 bases remaining between them. Germline V gives CDR1 DFQATT, CDR2 SNEGSKA (reference sequence). The CDR3 runs to 17 residues. The CDR3 DNA is TGCAGTGCTAGTTCTCCCCGCGGGACTCTCTCCTACAATGAGCAGTTCTTC. Encoded protein: CSASSPRGTLSYNEQFF.